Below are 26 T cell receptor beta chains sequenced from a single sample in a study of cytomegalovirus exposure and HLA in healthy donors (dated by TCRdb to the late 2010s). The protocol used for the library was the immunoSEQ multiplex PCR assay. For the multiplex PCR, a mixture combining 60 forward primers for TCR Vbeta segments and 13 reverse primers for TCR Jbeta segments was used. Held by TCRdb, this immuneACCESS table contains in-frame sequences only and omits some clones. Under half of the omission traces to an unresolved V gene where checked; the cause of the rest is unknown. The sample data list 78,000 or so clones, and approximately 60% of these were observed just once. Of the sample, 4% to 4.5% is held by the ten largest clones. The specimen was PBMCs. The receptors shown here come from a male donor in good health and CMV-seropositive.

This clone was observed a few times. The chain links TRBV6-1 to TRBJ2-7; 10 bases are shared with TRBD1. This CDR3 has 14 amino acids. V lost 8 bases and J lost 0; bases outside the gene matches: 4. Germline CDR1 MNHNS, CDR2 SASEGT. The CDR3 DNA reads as TGTGCCAGCCTTCGACAGGGGGCCTCCTACGAGCAGTACTTC. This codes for CASLRQGASYEQYF.

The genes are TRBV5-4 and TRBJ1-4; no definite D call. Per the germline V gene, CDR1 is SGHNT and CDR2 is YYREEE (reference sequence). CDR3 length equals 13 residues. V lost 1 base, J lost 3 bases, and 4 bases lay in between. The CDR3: CASSLTPNEKLFF. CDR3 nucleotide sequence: TGTGCCAGCAGCTTGACACCTAATGAAAAACTGTTTTTT.

CDR3 DNA: TGTGCCAGCAGACCCGGACAGCTCTACGAGCAGTACTTC. Amino acid sequence: CASRPGQLYEQYF. The rearrangement uses TRBV6-6 and TRBJ2-7; possibly TRBD1 for D (6 bases). V was trimmed by 6 bases and J by 3 bases, leaving 12 bases between them. Germline-derived CDR1 and CDR2 are MNHNY and SVGAGI (reference sequence). The CDR3 is 13 residues long.

The CDR3 bases are TGTGCCAGCAGCTTGGACAGAGGGCACTACGAGCAGTACTTC. Translation gives CASSLDRGHYEQYF. The rearrangement links TRBV5-6 to TRBJ2-5, with D maybe TRBD2 (5 bases). The DNA end lines up better with TRBJ2-7; the J call may be wrong. The CDR3 sequence is 14 residues long. The germline V gene encodes CDR1 SGHDT and CDR2 YYEEEE.

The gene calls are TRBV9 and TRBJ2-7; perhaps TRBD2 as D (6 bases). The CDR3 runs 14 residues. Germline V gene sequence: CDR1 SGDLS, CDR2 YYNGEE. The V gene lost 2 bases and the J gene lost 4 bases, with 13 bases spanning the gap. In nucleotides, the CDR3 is TGTGCCAGCAGCGTCTCCTCGGGAGCTTACGAGCAGTACTTC. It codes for CASSVSSGAYEQYF.

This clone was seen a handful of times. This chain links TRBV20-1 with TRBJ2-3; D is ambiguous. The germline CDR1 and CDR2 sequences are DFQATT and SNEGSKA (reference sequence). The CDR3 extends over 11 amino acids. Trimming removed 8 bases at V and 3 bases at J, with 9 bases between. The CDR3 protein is CSPLVTDTQYF. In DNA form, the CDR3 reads TGCAGTCCCCTAGTGACAGATACGCAGTATTTT.

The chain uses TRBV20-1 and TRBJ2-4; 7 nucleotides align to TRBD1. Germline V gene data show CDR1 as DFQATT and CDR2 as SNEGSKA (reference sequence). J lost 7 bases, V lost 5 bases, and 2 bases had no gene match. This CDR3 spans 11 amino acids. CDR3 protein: CSAPTGNIQYF. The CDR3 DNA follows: TGCAGTGCTCCGACAGGGAACATTCAGTACTTC.

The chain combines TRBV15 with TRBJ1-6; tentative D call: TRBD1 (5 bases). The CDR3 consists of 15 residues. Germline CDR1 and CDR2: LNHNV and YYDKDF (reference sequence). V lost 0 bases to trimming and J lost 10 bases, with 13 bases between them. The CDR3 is CATSREAREYSPLHF. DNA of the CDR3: TGTGCCACCAGCAGAGAGGCCAGGGAATACTCACCCCTCCACTTT.

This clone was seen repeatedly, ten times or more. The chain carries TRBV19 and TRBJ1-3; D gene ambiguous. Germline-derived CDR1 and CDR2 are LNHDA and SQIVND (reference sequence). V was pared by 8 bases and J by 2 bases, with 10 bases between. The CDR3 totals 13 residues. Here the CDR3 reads CASEDTPGNTIYF. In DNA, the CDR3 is TGTGCCAGTGAAGACACCCCTGGAAACACCATATATTTT.

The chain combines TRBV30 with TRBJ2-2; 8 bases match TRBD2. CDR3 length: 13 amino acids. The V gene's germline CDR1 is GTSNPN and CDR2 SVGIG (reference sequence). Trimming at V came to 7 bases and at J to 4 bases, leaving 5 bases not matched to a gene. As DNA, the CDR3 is TGTGCCTCCCCGGGGGGGGTCACCGGGGAGCTGTTTTTT. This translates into CASPGGVTGELFF.

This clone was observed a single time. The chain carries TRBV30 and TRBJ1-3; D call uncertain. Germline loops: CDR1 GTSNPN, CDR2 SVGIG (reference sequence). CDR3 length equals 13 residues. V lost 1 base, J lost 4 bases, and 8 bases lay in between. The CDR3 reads CAWSGSGGNTIYF. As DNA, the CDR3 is TGTGCCTGGAGTGGTTCGGGGGGAAACACCATATATTTT.

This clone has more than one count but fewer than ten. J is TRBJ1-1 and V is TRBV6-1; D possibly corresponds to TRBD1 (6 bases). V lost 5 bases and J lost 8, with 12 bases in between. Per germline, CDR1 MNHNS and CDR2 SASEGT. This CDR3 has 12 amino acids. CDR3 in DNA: TGTGCCAGCAGTTCGCCACAGGGAGAAGCTTTCTTT. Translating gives CASSSPQGEAFF.

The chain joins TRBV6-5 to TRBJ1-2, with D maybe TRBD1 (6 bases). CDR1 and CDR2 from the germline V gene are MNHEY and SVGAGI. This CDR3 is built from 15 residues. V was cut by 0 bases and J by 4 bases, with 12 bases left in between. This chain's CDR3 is CASSYSTRGTYGYTF. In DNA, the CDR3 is TGTGCCAGCAGTTACTCAACCAGGGGCACCTATGGCTACACCTTC.

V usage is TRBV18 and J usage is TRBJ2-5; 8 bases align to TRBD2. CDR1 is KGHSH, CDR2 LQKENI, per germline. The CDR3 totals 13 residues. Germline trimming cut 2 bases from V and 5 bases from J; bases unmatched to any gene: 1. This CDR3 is CASSPGTRETQYF. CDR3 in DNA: TGTGCCAGCTCACCAGGGACTAGGGAGACCCAGTACTTC. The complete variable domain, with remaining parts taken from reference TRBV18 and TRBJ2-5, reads NAGVMQNPRHLVRRRGQEARLRCSPMKGHSHVYWYRQLPEEGLKFMVYLQKENIIDESGMPKERFSAEFPKEGPSILRIQQVVRGDSAAYFCASSPGTRETQYFGPGTRLLVL.

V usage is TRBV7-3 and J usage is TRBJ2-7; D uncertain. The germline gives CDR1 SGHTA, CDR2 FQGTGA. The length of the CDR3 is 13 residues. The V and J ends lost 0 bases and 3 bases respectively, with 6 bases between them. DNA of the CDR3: TGTGCCAGCAGCTTAACAAACTTCTACGAGCAGTACTTC. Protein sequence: CASSLTNFYEQYF.

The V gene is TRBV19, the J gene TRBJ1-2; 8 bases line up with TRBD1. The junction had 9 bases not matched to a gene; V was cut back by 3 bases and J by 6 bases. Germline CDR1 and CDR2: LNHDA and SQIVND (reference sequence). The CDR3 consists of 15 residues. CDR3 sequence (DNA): TGTGCCAGTAGTATCGGAGACAGGGGTCTCAATGGCTACACCTTC. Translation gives CASSIGDRGLNGYTF.

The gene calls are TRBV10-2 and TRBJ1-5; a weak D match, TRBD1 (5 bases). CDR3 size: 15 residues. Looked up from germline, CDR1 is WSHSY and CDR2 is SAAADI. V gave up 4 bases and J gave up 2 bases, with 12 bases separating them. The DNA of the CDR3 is TGCGCCAGCAGTGTGGGGCAGGTGGGCAATCAGCCCCAGCATTTT. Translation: CASSVGQVGNQPQHF.

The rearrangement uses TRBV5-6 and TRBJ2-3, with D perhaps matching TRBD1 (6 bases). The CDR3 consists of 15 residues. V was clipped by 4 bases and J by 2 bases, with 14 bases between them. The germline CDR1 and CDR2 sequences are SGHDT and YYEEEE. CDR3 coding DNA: TGTGCCAGCAGCCGTAATACAGGGCCCACAGATACGCAGTATTTT. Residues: CASSRNTGPTDTQYF.

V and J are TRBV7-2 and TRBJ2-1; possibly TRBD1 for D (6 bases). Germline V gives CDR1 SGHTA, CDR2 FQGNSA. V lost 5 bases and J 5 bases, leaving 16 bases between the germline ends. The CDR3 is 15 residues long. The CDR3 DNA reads TGTGCCAGCAGCCCCCGAGAATGGGGGCACAATGAGCAGTTCTTC. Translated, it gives CASSPREWGHNEQFF.

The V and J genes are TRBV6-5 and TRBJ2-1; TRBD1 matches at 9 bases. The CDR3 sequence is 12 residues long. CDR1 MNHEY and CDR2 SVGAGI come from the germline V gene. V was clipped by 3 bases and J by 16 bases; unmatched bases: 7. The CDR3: CASSYRDRVEFF. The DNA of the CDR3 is TGTGCCAGCAGTTATAGGGACAGGGTGGAATTCTTC.

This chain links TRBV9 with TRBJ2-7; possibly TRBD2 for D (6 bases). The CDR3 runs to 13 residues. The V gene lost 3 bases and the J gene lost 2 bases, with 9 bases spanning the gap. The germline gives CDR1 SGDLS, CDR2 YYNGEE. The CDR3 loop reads CASSAGGPYEQYF. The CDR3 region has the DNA TGTGCCAGCAGCGCCGGGGGACCCTACGAGCAGTACTTC.

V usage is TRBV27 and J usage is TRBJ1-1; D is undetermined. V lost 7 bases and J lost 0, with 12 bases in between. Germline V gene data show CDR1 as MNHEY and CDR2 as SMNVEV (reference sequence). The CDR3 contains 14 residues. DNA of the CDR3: TGTGCCAGCACCCTCGTACTCCTGAACACTGAAGCTTTCTTT. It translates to CASTLVLLNTEAFF.

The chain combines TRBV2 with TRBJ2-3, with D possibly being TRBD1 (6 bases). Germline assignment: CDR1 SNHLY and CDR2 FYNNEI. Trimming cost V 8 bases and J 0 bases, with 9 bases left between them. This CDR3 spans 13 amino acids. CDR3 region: CASDRTSTDTQYF. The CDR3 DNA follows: TGTGCCAGCGACAGGACTAGCACAGATACGCAGTATTTT.

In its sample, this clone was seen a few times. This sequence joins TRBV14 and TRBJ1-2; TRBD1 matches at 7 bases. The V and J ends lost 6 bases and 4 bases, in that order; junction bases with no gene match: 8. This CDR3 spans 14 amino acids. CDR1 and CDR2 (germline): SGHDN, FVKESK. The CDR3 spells CASSYQGGGYGYTF. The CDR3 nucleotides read TGTGCCAGCAGTTACCAGGGGGGCGGCTATGGCTACACCTTC.

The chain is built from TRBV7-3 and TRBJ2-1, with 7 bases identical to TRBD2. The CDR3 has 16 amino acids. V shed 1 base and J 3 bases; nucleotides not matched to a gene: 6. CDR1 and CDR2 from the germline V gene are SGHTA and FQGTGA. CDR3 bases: TGTGCCAGCAGCTTAAATGAGCGGGACGACTACAATGAGCAGTTCTTC. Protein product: CASSLNERDDYNEQFF.

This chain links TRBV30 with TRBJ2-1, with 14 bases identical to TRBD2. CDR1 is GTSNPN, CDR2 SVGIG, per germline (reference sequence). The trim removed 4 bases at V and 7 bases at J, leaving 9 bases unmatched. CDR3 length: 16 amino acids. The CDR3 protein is CAWIFRGTSGRNEQFF. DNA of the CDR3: TGTGCCTGGATCTTTCGCGGGACTAGCGGGAGAAATGAGCAGTTCTTC.